The source of this TCR beta chain is a study of cytomegalovirus exposure and HLA in healthy donors (dated by TCRdb to the late 2010s). For the study in its entirety: An earlier analysis of roughly 500 of the donors reported roughly 300 Gb of sequence data and 100 million to 140 million unique TCR beta sequences from about 179 million T cells. Among 300 to 450 genotyped donors of the cohort, an average of around 240,000 unique TCR beta nucleotide sequences were sequenced per donor, roughly 18% of them non-productive. Every repertoire in the discovery cohort had been generated on one and the same sequencing platform. Roughly 5 DR-DQ haplotypes were handled as single units for association and clustering, since linkage in the cohort was strong. Typing coverage varied by locus: roughly 629-630 donors for A, B, C, DRB1 and DQB1; around 560 for DQA1; over 600 for DPA1; 450 to 480 for DPB1. To predict cytomegalovirus infection status, the study brought together high-throughput TCR immunosequencing, statistical association of individual TCRs with disease status, and machine learning. In a later genetic analysis, genome-wide SNP genotypes for about 65% of the roughly 670 donors were used, and that subset was treated as a discovery cohort. In addition to the first cohort of approximately 650 subjects, a separate validation cohort of under 150 different subjects was used. An early release covering about 600 HLA-typed donors comprised about 320 gigabases of sequencing data and tens of millions of unique TCR sequences. An earlier analysis of 500 to 650 of the donors applied high-throughput TCR beta sequencing to assess whether each TCR beta V gene segment acted as functional or pseudogenic. The aim of the study was to test whether cataloging public T cell receptors could identify signatures of past pathogen exposure. A later analysis re-examined previously published TCR beta repertoires from about 670 donors and added high-resolution HLA genotyping to investigate patterns of TCR occurrence. In the later analysis, no new phenotypic data were used to find candidate immune exposures; instead, reliance was placed on TCR beta sequences and their occurrence across donors. Class I and class II HLA loci were covered by the typing at four-digit resolution. The study profiled the T cell repertoires of hundreds of subjects by immunosequencing and related them to cytomegalovirus serostatus. Of the 300 to 400 genotyped donors, approximately 82% fell in the genetic ancestry cluster associated with self-reported Caucasian donors. Alongside the repertoire data, information on donor age, sex, ethnicity and CMV serostatus was compiled.

At the junction V is shortened by 4 bases and J by 4 bases, with 16 bases in between. Looking up the germline V gene yields CDR1 LGHNA and CDR2 YSLEER. The CDR3 covers 15 residues, taking in both the cysteine and the phenylalanine. Here the CDR3 DNA is all that survives: 45 bases in frame from base 1. This clone appeared a few times. The antigen it binds to is not known. Base-call qualities are not available, and no considerably larger clone is one nucleotide away. Broad study findings and their caveats: Across donors, most TCR sequences were observed very rarely, whereas some public TCRs were present in many individuals. According to a later analysis, parvovirus B19, influenza, CMV and Epstein-Barr virus appeared linked to several top co-occurrence clusters. The presence/absence analyses assumed that sequencing depth was roughly uniform across donors, and that assumption may not be true. Correlated functional status among segregating V segments might be attributable to linkage disequilibrium, but an unknown experimental factor could not be ruled out. Three of the identified cytomegalovirus-associated TCR beta chains were confirmed in vitro to be specific for cytomegalovirus antigens. The earlier analysis of a few hundred of the donors excluded approximately 17 rarely observed V segments, including chromosome 9 orphons, because counts were too low. According to a later genetic analysis, donors in an Asian-associated ancestry cluster had fewer N-insertions in productive TCRs than the roughly 700-donor mean. A further reported finding was that TCR beta sequences accurately predicted the HLA-A and HLA-B alleles for most subjects in the first cohort. Specific HLA alleles were associated with 16,951 TCR beta sequences at a false discovery rate of 0.05 in a later analysis. The authors suggested that the approach could potentially be extended to other disease states and immunological phenotypes. Because HLA typing was missing for some donors at each locus, association tests included only the typed subset. In a later analysis, TCR association rates were found to vary across HLA loci, with the most associated TCRs seen for DRB1 alleles and the fewest for HLA-C alleles. In an earlier analysis of some 550 of the donors, most TCR beta V segments were observed in productive rearrangements about 90% or about 30% of the time, broadly matching IMGT annotations. When HLA alleles, especially DR and DQ, strongly co-occurred, attributing TCR associations to individual alleles was difficult. V-gene and J-gene trimming of TCR beta chains was associated with a missense DCLRE1C variant in a later genetic analysis, and the association was replicated in an independent cohort. Only TCR beta chains were sequenced in this cohort, and the absence of alpha or paired-chain data limited detectable features. In both the original and validation cohorts, the classifier was reported to diagnose cytomegalovirus status with high specificity and sensitivity. A cluster of highly shared sequence variants was judged likely to represent a technical artifact of the sequencing pipeline. A total of about 180 TCR beta chains were listed by the study as associated with cytomegalovirus. Some IMGT-functional V segments, including TRBV6-2 and TRBV6-3, could not be distinguished by the 87-base-pair reads and were therefore excluded. For the cohort, immune exposure information was limited to CMV serostatus. In a later analysis, HLA-associated TCR beta chains showed more clonal expansion and lower generation probabilities than non-associated chains that were equally common. According to a later analysis, most CMV-associated TCR beta chains appeared to be HLA-restricted, and the HLA associations seemed to be driven largely by CMV exposure.

The protocol used for the library was the immunoSEQ multiplex PCR assay. The multiplex PCR relied on a mix of 60 forward primers for TCR Vbeta segments and 13 reverse primers for TCR Jbeta segments. The CDR3 region of rearranged TCR beta genes was amplified from genomic DNA with a multiplex PCR assay. On the Illumina HiSeq System, the amplified TCR beta libraries were sequenced as 87-base-pair reads. As for the original processing: A later analysis counted tens of millions of unique TCR beta chains across the 690 or so repertoires, and roughly 11 million of these chains were shared by at least two donors. Raw reads were error-corrected and collapsed into unique sequences with a nearest-neighbor algorithm that merged closely related sequences to remove PCR and sequencing errors. CDR3 sequences were aligned to IMGT reference sequences to assign V, D and J gene segments. For a sequence to be retained, a match of at least six nucleotides was required to both a V gene segment and a J gene segment. A rearrangement was called productive if the CDR3 had no stop codons and remained in frame with V and J, and every other rearrangement was called non-productive. Following IMGT convention, CDR3 was defined as the stretch from the second conserved V-encoded cysteine to the conserved J-encoded phenylalanine. The earlier analysis of about 610 of the donors excluded any sequence lacking an unambiguous match to a single V gene segment. An earlier analysis of about 600 of the donors called V segments functional above 56.7% productive rearrangements and segregating when the between-donor standard deviation exceeded 5%. A statistical classification framework was built to diagnose cytomegalovirus status from the catalog of TCR beta chain sequences. In a later analysis, TCR nucleotide sequences were compared against IMGT/GENE-DB human TR gene sequences so that V and J genes could be assigned. The TCRdist pipeline was used in a later analysis to assign CDR3 sequences and most-parsimonious VDJ recombination scenarios. In a later analysis, each TCR beta chain was defined by its CDR3 amino acid sequence together with its V-gene family, and reads lacking a unique V-gene family were excluded. To address suspected cross-contamination and a sequencing artifact, a later analysis removed approximately 590 highly shared, low-generation-probability nucleotide sequences. In a later analysis, a clonal expansion index for each public chain was calculated from normalized within-repertoire ranks of inferred template counts. In a later analysis, generation probabilities were computed with a VDJ recombination model fitted to out-of-frame rearrangements, and the resulting probabilities were checked against IGoR. A later analysis scored TCR-TCR, TCR-HLA and TCR-CMV co-occurrence with hypergeometric tests, applying a repertoire-size bias correction to TCR pairs. False discovery rates were estimated in a later analysis by permuting HLA or CMV assignments 20 times. In a later analysis, co-occurring TCRs were grouped with DBSCAN, and TCRdist sequence similarity was added when clustering was performed within HLA-allele-positive subsets. Repertoires with fewer than 30,000 or more than 120,000 public chains were left out of co-occurrence clustering, as were about five repertoires with anomalous nucleotide sharing. TCRdb re-hosts the immuneACCESS table, in-frame sequences only. Its copies lack some clones; in the studies checked, an unresolved V gene accounts for under half of them, and the cause for the rest is not known. D and trimming were read from the DNA, whereas the V and J calls and clone size are those reported in that table. The sample table holds 190,000 or so clones, of which 80% were seen once. The ten largest clones add up to roughly 0.65% of the sample.

The cohort comprised around 700 healthy bone marrow donors. At the time of sampling, all cohort members were nominally healthy, though unrecorded immune exposures were likely present. The donor tested CMV seronegative and was one of the 352 seronegative cohort members. A peripheral blood sample was provided by each donor, and peripheral blood mononuclear cells were used for TCR beta sequencing. The Qiagen DNeasy Blood Extraction Kit was used to extract genomic DNA from the blood cell samples. The receptor comes from a boy between 10 and 17 years old in good health and CMV-seronegative. The V and J segments used are TRBV4-3 and TRBJ1-2, and the D gene may be TRBD1, 5 bases matching. The sequencing input was PBMCs. In nucleotides, the sequence is TGCGCCAGCAGCCCCCTATTAACAGGACGCTATGGCTACACCTTC. Its product reads: CASSPLLTGRYGYTF.